This TCR beta chain was recorded in a study of cytomegalovirus exposure and HLA in healthy donors. 60 Vbeta and 13 Jbeta primers were used in PCR. The protocol was immunoSEQ multiplex PCR, while the TCRdb copy is restricted to in-frame clones and leaves out a portion. This table has roughly 180,000 clones, 85% appearing once. This clone was found once. Its matching antigen is unknown. Study findings and constraints: V- and J-gene trimming of TCR beta was linked (in a later analysis) to a missense DCLRE1C variant. Some highly shared sequence variants likely arose as a pipeline artifact. Overall, approximately 150 TCR beta chains were annotated as cytomegalovirus-associated.

This CDR3 contains 17 residues. Trimming took off 2 bases at V and 1 base at J, with 17 bases between the two ends. From germline, CDR1 is MNHEY and CDR2 SMNVEV (reference sequence). Sequenced: PBMCs. V gene TRBV27 combines with J gene TRBJ1-2, with D possibly being TRBD1 (5 bases). This receptor was taken from a boy under 10 years old in good health and CMV-seronegative. The CDR3 is CASSLTPRFDSNYGYTF. Here the CDR3 DNA reads TGTGCCAGCAGTTTAACACCCCGGTTTGACAGTAACTATGGCTACACCTTC.